Listed below are T cell receptor beta chains from one sample, sequenced in a study of OX40 agonist ivuxolimab in advanced cancers. Assay used: immunoSEQ multiplex PCR; TCRdb lists only in-frame clones, some missing. The sample lists about 67,000 clones, more than 65% occurring once. Sequenced material: CD4+ or CD8+ T cells sorted from blood, taken in a trial of the OX40 agonist ivuxolimab. The receptors shown here come from an adult with an advanced solid tumor such as melanoma, head and neck, liver or kidney cancer. Both conserved end residues are part of each CDR3. Each record gives: clone size, D gene, J gene, V gene, CDR3 protein, CDR3 DNA. The D gene is left open where the match is weak. Rows give clone size only sometimes, using once, few, many, or a class for an expanded clone.

>NA|TRBD2|TRBJ2-3|TRBV5-6
CASSLVGEGTDTQYF
TGTGCCAGCAGCTTGGTAGGGGAGGGGACAGATACGCAGTATTTT
>NA|TRBD1|TRBJ1-5|TRBV2
CASSGGTGNNQPQHF
TGTGCCAGCAGTGGGGGGACAGGGAACAATCAGCCCCAGCATTTT
>NA|NA|TRBJ2-3|TRBV27
CASSLLGDPSTDTQYF
TGTGCCAGCAGTTTATTAGGGGACCCTAGCACAGATACGCAGTATTTT
>few|TRBD1|TRBJ1-5|TRBV7-8
CASSSNTGAFNQPQHF
TGTGCCAGCAGCTCAAATACAGGGGCGTTCAATCAGCCCCAGCATTTT
>NA|TRBD1|TRBJ1-5|TRBV4-3
CASSQGTGTGQPQHF
TGCGCCAGCAGCCAAGGGACAGGGACGGGGCAGCCCCAGCATTTT
>NA|NA|TRBJ2-7|TRBV10-2
CASSRDGGSYEQYF
TGCGCCAGCAGTAGGGACGGGGGATCCTACGAGCAGTACTTC
>NA|NA|TRBJ2-7|TRBV5-1
CASSLGVSYEQYF
TGCGCCAGCAGCTTGGGGGTCTCCTACGAGCAGTACTTC
>NA|NA|TRBJ2-1|TRBV6-4
CASSDTGGANEQFF
TGTGCCAGCAGTGACACTGGAGGGGCAAATGAGCAGTTCTTC
>NA|TRBD1|TRBJ1-2|TRBV4-3
CASSHTGDYYGYTF
TGCGCCAGCAGCCATACAGGGGACTACTATGGCTACACCTTC
>NA|NA|TRBJ2-4|TRBV6-1
CASSESWGAKNIQYF
TGTGCCAGCAGTGAATCCTGGGGAGCCAAAAACATTCAGTACTTC
>NA|NA|TRBJ1-2|TRBV29-1
CSVEGGGYGYTF
TGCAGCGTTGAAGGGGGTGGCTATGGCTACACCTTC
>NA|NA|TRBJ1-6|TRBV19
CASSRRTVSSYNSPLHF
TGTGCCAGTAGTCGCCGGACAGTGAGCTCCTATAATTCACCCCTCCACTTT
>NA|NA|TRBJ1-3|TRBV9
CASSVVPGNTIYF
TGTGCCAGCAGCGTAGTGCCCGGAAACACCATATATTTT
>NA|NA|TRBJ1-2|TRBV4-1
CASSQDGGGGSRSRYTF
TGCGCCAGCAGCCAAGATGGAGGAGGGGGGTCTCGGTCCCGATACACCTTC
>NA|NA|TRBJ2-6|TRBV2
CASNPNTSGANVLTF
TGTGCCAGCAACCCCAACACCTCTGGGGCCAACGTCCTGACTTTC
>NA|NA|TRBJ2-6|TRBV2
CASSEKSSGANVLTF
TGTGCCAGCAGTGAAAAGTCCTCTGGGGCCAACGTCCTGACTTTC
>NA|NA|TRBJ2-7|TRBV19
CASSVGGTAEQYF
TGTGCCAGTAGTGTAGGAGGGACAGCCGAGCAGTACTTC
>NA|TRBD1|TRBJ2-3|TRBV11-2
CASSSGTKGQGDTQYF
TGTGCCAGCAGCTCGGGGACAAAGGGACAGGGAGATACGCAGTATTTT
>NA|NA|TRBJ1-2|TRBV18
CASSPEQFAYGYTF
TGTGCCAGCTCACCAGAACAGTTTGCCTATGGCTACACCTTC
>NA|NA|TRBJ2-3|TRBV29-1
CSVDRGEVTDTQYF
TGCAGCGTTGACAGGGGAGAGGTCACAGATACGCAGTATTTT
>NA|NA|TRBJ2-5|TRBV28
CASSSPPSAVETQYF
TGTGCCAGCAGCTCCCCGCCTAGCGCCGTGGAGACCCAGTACTTC
>NA|NA|TRBJ2-5|TRBV11-1
CASSEGTSRETQYF
TGTGCCAGCAGCGAAGGGACCTCGCGGGAGACCCAGTACTTC
>NA|TRBD2|TRBJ2-1|TRBV9
CASSLPGLAGPHNEQFF
TGTGCCAGCAGCCTCCCGGGACTAGCGGGACCACACAATGAGCAGTTCTTC
>NA|NA|TRBJ2-7|TRBV7-2
CASSSQGRGTGEQYF
TGTGCCAGCAGCTCACAGGGAAGGGGTACCGGCGAGCAGTACTTC